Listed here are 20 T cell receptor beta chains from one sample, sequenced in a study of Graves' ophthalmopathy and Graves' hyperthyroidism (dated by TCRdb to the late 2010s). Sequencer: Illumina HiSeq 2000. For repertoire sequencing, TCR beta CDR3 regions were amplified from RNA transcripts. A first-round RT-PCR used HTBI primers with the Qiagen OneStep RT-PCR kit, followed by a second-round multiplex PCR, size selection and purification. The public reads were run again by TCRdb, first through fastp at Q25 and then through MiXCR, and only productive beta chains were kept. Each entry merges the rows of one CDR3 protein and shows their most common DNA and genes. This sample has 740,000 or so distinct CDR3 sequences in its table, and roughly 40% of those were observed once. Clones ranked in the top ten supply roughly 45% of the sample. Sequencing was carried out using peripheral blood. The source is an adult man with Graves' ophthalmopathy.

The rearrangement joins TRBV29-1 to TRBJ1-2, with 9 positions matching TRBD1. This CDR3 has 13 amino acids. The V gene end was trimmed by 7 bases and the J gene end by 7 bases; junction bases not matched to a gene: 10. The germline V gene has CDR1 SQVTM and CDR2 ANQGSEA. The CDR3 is CSDLARDRVGYTF. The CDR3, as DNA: TGCAGCGACCTAGCCCGGGACAGGGTTGGCTACACCTTC.

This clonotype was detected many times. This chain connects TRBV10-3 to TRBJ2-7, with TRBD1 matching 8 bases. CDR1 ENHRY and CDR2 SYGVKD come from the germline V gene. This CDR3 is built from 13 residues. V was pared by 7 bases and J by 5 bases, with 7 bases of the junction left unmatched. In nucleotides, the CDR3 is TGTGCCATCAACCGGCAGGGGGCTGACGAGCAGTACTTC. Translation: CAINRQGADEQYF.

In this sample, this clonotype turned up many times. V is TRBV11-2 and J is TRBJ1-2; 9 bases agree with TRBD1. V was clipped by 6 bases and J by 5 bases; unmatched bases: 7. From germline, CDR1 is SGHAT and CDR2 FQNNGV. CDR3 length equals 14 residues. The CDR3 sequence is CASSSGTGRYGYTF. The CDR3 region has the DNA TGTGCCAGCAGTTCCGGGACAGGGAGATATGGCTACACCTTC.

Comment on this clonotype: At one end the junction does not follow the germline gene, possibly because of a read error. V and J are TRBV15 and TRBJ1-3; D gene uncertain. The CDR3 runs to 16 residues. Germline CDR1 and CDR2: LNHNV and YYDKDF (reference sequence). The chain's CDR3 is CATSGDSGRSGNTIYF. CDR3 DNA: TGTGCCACCAGCGGAGATTCTGGGCGCTCTGGAAACACCATATATTTT.

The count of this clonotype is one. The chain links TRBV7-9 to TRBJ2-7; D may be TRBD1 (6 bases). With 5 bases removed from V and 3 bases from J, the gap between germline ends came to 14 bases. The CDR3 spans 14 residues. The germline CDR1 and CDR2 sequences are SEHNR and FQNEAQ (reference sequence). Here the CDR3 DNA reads TGTGCCAGCAGCGTACAAATGACAGGCTACGAGCAGTACTTC. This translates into CASSVQMTGYEQYF.

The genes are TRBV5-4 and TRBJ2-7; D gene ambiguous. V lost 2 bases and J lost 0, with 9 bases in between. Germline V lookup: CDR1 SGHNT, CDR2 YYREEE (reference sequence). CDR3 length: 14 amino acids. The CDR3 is CASSFGKHSYEQYF. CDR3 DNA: TGTGCCAGCAGCTTTGGAAAGCACTCCTACGAGCAGTACTTC.

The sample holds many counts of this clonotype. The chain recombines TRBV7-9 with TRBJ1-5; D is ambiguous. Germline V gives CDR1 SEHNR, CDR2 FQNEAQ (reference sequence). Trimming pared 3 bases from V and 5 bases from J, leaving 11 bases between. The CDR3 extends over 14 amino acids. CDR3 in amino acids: CASSFPGWDQPQHF. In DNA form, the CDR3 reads TGTGCCAGCAGCTTTCCCGGCTGGGATCAGCCCCAGCATTTT.

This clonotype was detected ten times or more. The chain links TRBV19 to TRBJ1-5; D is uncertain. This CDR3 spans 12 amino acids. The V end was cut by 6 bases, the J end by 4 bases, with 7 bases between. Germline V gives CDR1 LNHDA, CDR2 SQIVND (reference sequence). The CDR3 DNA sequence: TGTGCCAGTAGAACTAGTAATCAGCCCCAGCATTTT. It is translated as CASRTSNQPQHF.

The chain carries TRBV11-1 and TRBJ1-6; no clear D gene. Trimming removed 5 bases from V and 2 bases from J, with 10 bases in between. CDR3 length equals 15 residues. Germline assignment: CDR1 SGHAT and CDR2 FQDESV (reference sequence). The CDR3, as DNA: TGTGCCAGCAGCAAAGAAGTACCCTATAATTCACCCCTCCACTTT. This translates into CASSKEVPYNSPLHF.

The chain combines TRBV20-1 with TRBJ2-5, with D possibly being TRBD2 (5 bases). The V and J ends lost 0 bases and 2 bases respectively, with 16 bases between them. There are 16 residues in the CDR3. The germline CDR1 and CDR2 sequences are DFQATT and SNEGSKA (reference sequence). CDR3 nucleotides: TGCAGTGCTAGAGATCCCTGGCGGGCCGCTCAAGAGACCCAGTACTTC. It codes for CSARDPWRAAQETQYF.

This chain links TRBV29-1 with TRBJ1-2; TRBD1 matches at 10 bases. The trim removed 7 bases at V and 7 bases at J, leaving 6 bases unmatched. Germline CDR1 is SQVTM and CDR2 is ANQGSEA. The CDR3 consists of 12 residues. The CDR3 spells CSGQTGGFGYTF. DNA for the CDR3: TGCAGCGGTCAGACAGGGGGCTTTGGCTACACCTTC.

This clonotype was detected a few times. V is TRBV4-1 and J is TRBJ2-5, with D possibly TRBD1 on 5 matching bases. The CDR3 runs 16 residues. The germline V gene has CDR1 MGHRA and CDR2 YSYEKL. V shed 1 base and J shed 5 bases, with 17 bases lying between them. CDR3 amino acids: CASSQVTTRVQETQYF. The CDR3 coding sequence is TGCGCCAGCAGCCAAGTCACTACCAGGGTGCAGGAGACCCAGTACTTC.

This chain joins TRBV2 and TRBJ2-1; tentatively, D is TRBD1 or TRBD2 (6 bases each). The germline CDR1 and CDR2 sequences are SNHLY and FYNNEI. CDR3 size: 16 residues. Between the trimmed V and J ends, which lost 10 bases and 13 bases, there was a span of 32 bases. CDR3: CATSPRGGPIRGIQFF. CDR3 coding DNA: TGTGCCACCTCCCCCCGAGGGGGGCCGATTCGCGGAATACAGTTCTTC.

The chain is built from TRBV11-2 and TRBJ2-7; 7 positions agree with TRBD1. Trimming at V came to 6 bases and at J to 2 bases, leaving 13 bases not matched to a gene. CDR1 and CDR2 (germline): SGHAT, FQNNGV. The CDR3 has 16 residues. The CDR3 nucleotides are TGTGCCAGCAGACTTAAGGGGGCCACGAAAACCTACGAGCAGTACTTC. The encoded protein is CASRLKGATKTYEQYF.

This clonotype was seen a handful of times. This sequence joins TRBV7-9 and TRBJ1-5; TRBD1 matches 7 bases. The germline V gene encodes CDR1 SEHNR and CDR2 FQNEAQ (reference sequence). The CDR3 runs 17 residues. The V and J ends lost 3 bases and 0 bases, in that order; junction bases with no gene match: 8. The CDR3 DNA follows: TGTGCCAGCAGCTTGGCCGGGACAGACGATAGCAATCAGCCCCAGCATTTT. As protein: CASSLAGTDDSNQPQHF. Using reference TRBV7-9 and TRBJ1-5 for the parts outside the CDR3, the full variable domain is DTGVSQNPRHKITKRGQNVTFRCDPISEHNRLYWYRQTLGQGPEFLTYFQNEAQLEKSRLLSDRFSAERPKGSFSTLEIQRTEQGDSAMYLCASSLAGTDDSNQPQHFGDGTRLSIL.

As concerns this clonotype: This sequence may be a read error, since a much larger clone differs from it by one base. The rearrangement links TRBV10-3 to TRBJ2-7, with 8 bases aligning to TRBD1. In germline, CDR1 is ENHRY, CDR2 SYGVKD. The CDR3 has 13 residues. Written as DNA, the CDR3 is TGTACCATCAGTGAACAGGGGGAACGCGAGCAGTACTTC. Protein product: CTISEQGEREQYF.

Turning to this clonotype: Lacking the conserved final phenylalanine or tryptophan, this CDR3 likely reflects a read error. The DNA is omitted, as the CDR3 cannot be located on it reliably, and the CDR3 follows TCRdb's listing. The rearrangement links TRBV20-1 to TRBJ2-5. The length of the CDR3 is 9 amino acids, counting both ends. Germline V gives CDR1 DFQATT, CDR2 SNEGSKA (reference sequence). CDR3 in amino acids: CSARDPGTS.

The CDR3 region has the DNA TGTGCCTGGACCCCAAACACAGGCAACGAGCAGTACTTC. Translating it yields CAWTPNTGNEQYF. The chain recombines TRBV7-9 with TRBJ2-7; D perhaps matches TRBD1 (5 bases). The V end was cut by 11 bases, the J end by 5 bases, with 19 bases between. This CDR3 contains 13 residues. In germline, CDR1 is SEHNR, CDR2 FQNEAQ (reference sequence).

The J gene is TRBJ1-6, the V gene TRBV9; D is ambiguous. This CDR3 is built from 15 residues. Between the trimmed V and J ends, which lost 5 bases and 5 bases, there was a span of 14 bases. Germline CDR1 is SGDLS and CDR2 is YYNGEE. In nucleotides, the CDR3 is TGTGCCAGCAGTTACTCCGGGAACAATAATTCACCCCTCCACTTT. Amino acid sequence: CASSYSGNNNSPLHF.

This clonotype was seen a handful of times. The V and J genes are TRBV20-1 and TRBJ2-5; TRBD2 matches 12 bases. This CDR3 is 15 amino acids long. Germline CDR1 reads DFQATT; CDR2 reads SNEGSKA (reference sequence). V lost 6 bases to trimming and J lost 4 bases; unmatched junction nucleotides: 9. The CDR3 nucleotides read TGCAGTGCCCGACTAGCGGGAGATCGAGGAGAGACCCAGTACTTC. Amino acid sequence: CSARLAGDRGETQYF.